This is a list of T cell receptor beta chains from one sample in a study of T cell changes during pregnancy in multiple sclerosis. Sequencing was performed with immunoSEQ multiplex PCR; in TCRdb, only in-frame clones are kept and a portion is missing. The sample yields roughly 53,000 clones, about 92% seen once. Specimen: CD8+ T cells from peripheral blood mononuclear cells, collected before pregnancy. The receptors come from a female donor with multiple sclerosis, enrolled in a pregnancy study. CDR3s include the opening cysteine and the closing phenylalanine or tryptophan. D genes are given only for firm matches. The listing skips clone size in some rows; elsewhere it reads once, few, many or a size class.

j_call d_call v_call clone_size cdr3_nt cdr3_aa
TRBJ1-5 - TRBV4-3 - TGCGCCAGCAGCCCAAGATACAACAGTCTATCCCAGCATTTT CASSPRYNSLSQHF
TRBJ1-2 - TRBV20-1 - TGCAGTGCAATCTTCTATGGCTACACCTTC CSAIFYGYTF
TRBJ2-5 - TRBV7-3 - TGTGCCAGCAGCTTACGAGGGGCGGGGTACCAAGAGACCCAGTACTTC CASSLRGAGYQETQYF
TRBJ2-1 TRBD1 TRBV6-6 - TGTGCCAGCAGTTACTCGTGGGGGACAGGGTACAATGAGCAGTTCTTC CASSYSWGTGYNEQFF
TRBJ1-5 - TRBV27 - TGTGCCAGCAGTTACGGTGGCAATCAGCCCCAGCATTTT CASSYGGNQPQHF
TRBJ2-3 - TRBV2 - TGTGCCAGCAGTGAGAGAAGCTCAGATACGCAGTATTTT CASSERSSDTQYF
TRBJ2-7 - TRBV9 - TGTGCCAGCAGCGTAGCCCTTGGGGCCAGCTCCTACGAGCAGTACTTC CASSVALGASSYEQYF
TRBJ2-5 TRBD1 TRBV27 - TGTGCCAGCAGTTCCGGGACAGGGGGGCAAGAGACCCAGTACTTC CASSSGTGGQETQYF
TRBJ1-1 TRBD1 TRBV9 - TGTGCCAGCCGTCCCGGGACAGGCGAGAACACTGAAGCTTTCTTT CASRPGTGENTEAFF
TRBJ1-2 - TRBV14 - TGTGCCAGCAGCCAAGATACGGGCTATGGCTACACCTTC CASSQDTGYGYTF
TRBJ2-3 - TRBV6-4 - TGTGCCAGCAGTAAGTACGGAGGGGCAGATACGCAGTATTTT CASSKYGGADTQYF
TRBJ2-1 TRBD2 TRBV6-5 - TGTGCCAGCACCCTAGCGGGCCACGTCAATGAGCAGTTCTTC CASTLAGHVNEQFF
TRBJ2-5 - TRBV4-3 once TGCGCCAGCAGCCAAGATCACGGGCAAGAGACCCAGTACTTC CASSQDHGQETQYF
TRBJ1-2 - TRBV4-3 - TGCGCCAGCAGCCAAGAATCTGCAGGGAATTGGGATGGCTACACCTTC CASSQESAGNWDGYTF
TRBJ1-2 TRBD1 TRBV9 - TGTGCCAGCAGCGTGTCGACAGGGAAGGACTATGGCTACACCTTC CASSVSTGKDYGYTF
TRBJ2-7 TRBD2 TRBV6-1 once TGTGCCAGCAGTGCGCGGGACTATACCTACGAGCAGTACTTC CASSARDYTYEQYF
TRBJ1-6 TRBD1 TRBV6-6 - TGTGCCAGCAGACACAGCCGGGACAGGGGAGGAGCACCCCTCCACTTT CASRHSRDRGGAPLHF
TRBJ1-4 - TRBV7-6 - TGTGCCAGCAGCTTAGCGGTCAGTGCAACTAATGAAAAACTGTTTTTT CASSLAVSATNEKLFF
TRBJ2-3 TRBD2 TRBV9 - TGTGCCAGCAGCGTAGTAGTTAGCGGGGGTGGTGATACGCAGTATTTT CASSVVVSGGGDTQYF
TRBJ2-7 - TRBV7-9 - TGTGCCAGCAGCCCCGGGTCCTCCCTCGCCATCGAGCAGTACTTC CASSPGSSLAIEQYF
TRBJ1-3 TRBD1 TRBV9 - TGTGCCAGCAGCGTAGCGGACAGGGCGAGAGGAAACACCATATATTTT CASSVADRARGNTIYF
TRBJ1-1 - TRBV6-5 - TGTGCCAGCAGTTACTCTTCACAGGGTGGGATAGCTGAAGCTTTCTTT CASSYSSQGGIAEAFF
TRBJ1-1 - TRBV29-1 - TGCAGCGTTGAAGAGGGGGCGGATACTGAAGCTTTCTTT CSVEEGADTEAFF